This entry describes one TCR beta chain. This entry belongs to a study of naive CD8 T cells in extremely preterm neonates. Sequencing used immunoSEQ multiplex PCR; TCRdb keeps in-frame clones, though not all of them. The table shows 5,500 to 7,000 clones, with approximately 96% occurring only once. This receptor was identified in a human donor in good health. The source material was naive CD8+ T cells from blood.

The CDR3 bases are TGTGCCAGCAGGGGGGGGCAGCCGAACACCGGGGAGCTGTTTTTT. Translation gives CASRGGQPNTGELFF. The genes are TRBV9 and TRBJ2-2, with D perhaps TRBD2 (7 bases). The CDR3 spans 15 residues. Trimming took off 5 bases at V and 0 bases at J, with 11 bases between the two ends. Germline loops: CDR1 SGDLS, CDR2 YYNGEE. The full variable domain, in which reference TRBV9 and TRBJ2-2 provide the parts outside the CDR3, is DSGVTQTPKHLITATGQRVTLRCSPRSGDLSVYWYQQSLDQGLQFLIQYYNGEERAKGNILERFSAQQFPDLHSELNLSSLELGDSALYFCASRGGQPNTGELFFGEGSRLTVL.